This T cell receptor (beta chain) was captured by sequencing in a study of sequential checkpoint blockade in melanoma. As for the study in general: Randomization was 1:1 between first-line nivolumab→ipilimumab and ipilimumab→nivolumab.

Sequencing was performed with immunoSEQ multiplex PCR; in TCRdb, only in-frame clones are kept and a portion is missing. The table has 3,500 to 4,500 clones, 45% to 65% seen once. The CDR3 spans 17 residues. The J segment lost 5 bases and the V segment lost 4 bases, leaving 11 bases of the junction unmatched. Germline V gene sequence: CDR1 SGHDN, CDR2 FVKESK. Treatment reported: randomized to nivolumab then ipilimumab (arm A) or the reverse (arm B). DNA-damaging chemotherapy had not been given to any patient beforehand. PBMC sorting kept live CD3+CD8+ cells without CD19 or CD56. The starting material was CD8+ T cells sorted from blood (inferred from file names), obtained from a patient given nivolumab and ipilimumab in sequence. The chain has TRBV14 and TRBJ2-5; TRBD1 aligns across 12 bases. The clonotype comes from a human donor with melanoma. The CDR3 DNA reads TGTGCCAGCAGCCCCGGGACAGGGGGCAAAGACGGGGAGACCCAGTACTTC. Residues: CASSPGTGGKDGETQYF.